This T cell receptor beta chain was identified during a study of human T cells and chemical hapten exposure. Study background: DPC at 2% was the sensitizing agent, placed on about 2 cm by about 2 cm of upper inner arm skin. Doses of diphenylcyclopropenone went to the patients' scalps weekly throughout the approximately 25-week study. Study-level points and caveats: Because they had alopecia, donors may respond immunologically unlike healthy people.

About this clonotype: Its antigen is unidentified.

Unique molecular identifiers were affixed to discrete cDNA molecules within the library. TCRdb redid the calling of the RACE reads with MiXCR, one entry per CDR3 protein. Here the sample spans 150,000 to 200,000 distinct CDR3 sequences, 13% to 15% being singletons. Time point specified: patch test 1, 2 weeks after DPC sensitization. Treatment noted: therapeutic diphenylcyclopropenone sensitization with weekly scalp DPC. The CDR3 length is 13 residues. The germline V and J ends were trimmed by 2 bases and 6 bases, with 8 bases remaining between them. Germline V gives CDR1 MNHNY, CDR2 SVGAGI (reference sequence).

This chain links TRBV6-6 with TRBJ1-5, with a possible D match to TRBD1 (6 bases). The sequencing used whole blood, collected in connection with sensitization to the hapten diphenylcyclopropenone (DPC). This sequence originates from a woman aged 25 to 39 with alopecia areata. Some clones in this sample may be carry-over from other donors' samples. The CDR3, as DNA: TGTGCCAGCAGTTACGGGGGCCCTCAGCCCCAGCATTTT. Encoded protein: CASSYGGPQPQHF.